This paragraph covers one TCR beta chain sequence. The sample belongs to a study of OX40 agonist ivuxolimab in advanced cancers. Whole-study context: Head and neck, renal cell, melanoma or hepatocellular carcinoma were the cancers that dose-escalation patients had. Averaging 60 years in age, with a range of about 23 to 79, the cohort was approximately 87% male.

Produced via immunoSEQ multiplex PCR; TCRdb's table is partial and in-frame only. The table shows nearly 45,000 clones, with roughly 78% occurring only once. The CDR3 is 10 residues long. Germline values: CDR1 DFQATT, CDR2 SNEGSKA (reference sequence). The ends were cut back, 6 bases at V and 3 bases at J, with 6 bases in the middle. Sequencing used CD4+ or CD8+ T cells sorted from blood, obtained in a trial of the OX40 agonist ivuxolimab. This sequence originates from an adult with an advanced solid tumor such as melanoma, head and neck, liver or kidney cancer. The genes are TRBV20-1 and TRBJ2-7, with unresolved D. The CDR3 reads CSARHYEQYF. Written as DNA, the CDR3 is TGCAGTGCGAGGCACTACGAGCAGTACTTC.